The 18 T cell receptor beta chains reported below all come from one sample, sequenced in a study of T cell responses to AZD1222 COVID-19 vaccine. TCRdb's copy holds only in-frame clones and misses some; the assay was immunoSEQ multiplex PCR. In the table there are approximately 84,000 clones, 75% to 90% of which are singletons. The input for sequencing was peripheral blood, taken 28 days after the second AZD1222 dose. The receptors derive from an adult who received the AZD1222 COVID-19 vaccine.

This rearrangement joins TRBV5-6 to TRBJ1-2; 8 nucleotides line up with TRBD1. The CDR3 length is 13 residues. The germline V gene has CDR1 SGHDT and CDR2 YYEEEE. V dropped 3 bases and J dropped 7; count of bases not matched to a gene: 5. The CDR3 region has the DNA TGTGCCAGCAGCTCCGACAGGGGACGTGGCTACACCTTC. This gives the protein CASSSDRGRGYTF.

The V gene is TRBV3-1 (or the pseudogene TRBV3-2), the J gene TRBJ1-1; no definite D call. The germline CDR1 and CDR2 sequences are LGHDT and YNNKEL (reference sequence). The V gene lost 0 bases and the J gene lost 11 bases, with 7 bases spanning the gap. This CDR3 region has 11 residues. CDR3: CASSQEGRAFF. CDR3 nucleotide sequence: TGTGCCAGCAGCCAAGAAGGGCGTGCTTTCTTT.

The genes are TRBV6-4 and TRBJ2-1; 8 bases map to TRBD2. The V segment lost 0 bases and the J segment 3 bases; nucleotides outside the gene matches: 1. This CDR3 has 15 amino acids. Germline V gives CDR1 MRHNA, CDR2 SNTAGT. CDR3 in amino acids: CASSDSSGDYNEQFF. DNA of the CDR3: TGTGCCAGCAGTGACTCTAGCGGGGACTACAATGAGCAGTTCTTC.

The chain uses TRBV7-9 and TRBJ1-1; D remains unclear. The CDR3 sequence is 14 residues long. Germline CDR1 reads SEHNR; CDR2 reads FQNEAQ (reference sequence). V was shortened by 2 bases and J by 4 bases, with 11 bases between the two germline ends. CDR3 amino acids: CASSLPRRGTEAFF. CDR3 DNA: TGTGCCAGCAGCTTACCACGGAGAGGCACTGAAGCTTTCTTT.

The chain carries TRBV12-3 or TRBV12-4 and TRBJ1-6; D remains ambiguous. The CDR3 is 12 amino acids. The ends were cut back, 5 bases at V and 6 bases at J, with 5 bases in the middle. CDR3 sequence reads: CASSPPNSPLHF. CDR3 bases: TGTGCCAGCAGTCCCCCTAATTCACCCCTCCACTTT.

CDR3 sequence: CASSLLRETYEQYF. CDR3 nucleotide sequence: TGTGCCAGCAGCTTACTCCGGGAGACCTACGAGCAGTACTTC. The gene calls are TRBV11-2 and TRBJ2-7, with D tentatively TRBD2 (6 bases). Between the trimmed V and J ends, which lost 2 bases and 2 bases, there was a span of 10 bases. The CDR3 has 14 amino acids. Per the germline V gene, CDR1 is SGHAT and CDR2 is FQNNGV.

The rearrangement links TRBV2 to TRBJ1-2, with D unresolved. Germline V CDR1 and CDR2: SNHLY, FYNNEI. The CDR3 consists of 13 residues. V shed 5 bases and J shed 4 bases, with 11 bases lying between them. The CDR3 coding sequence is TGTGCCAGCAGTCCCTGGGTCGTCTATGGCTACACCTTC. It is translated as CASSPWVVYGYTF.

The rearrangement joins TRBV9 to TRBJ2-7; tentatively, D is TRBD2 (6 bases). CDR1 and CDR2 (germline): SGDLS, YYNGEE. The CDR3 is made up of 14 amino acids. V was pared by 0 bases and J by 5 bases, with 12 bases between. The CDR3 bases are TGTGCCAGCAGCGTAGGGGGGGTAGGCCACGAGCAGTACTTC. Its protein is CASSVGGVGHEQYF.

The rearrangement uses TRBV3-1 (or the pseudogene TRBV3-2) and TRBJ1-2; 7 bases are a match to TRBD1. Per the germline V gene, CDR1 is LGHDT and CDR2 is YNNKEL (reference sequence). The junction had 4 bases not matched to a gene; V was cut back by 2 bases and J by 4 bases. The CDR3 sequence is 14 residues long. The DNA of the CDR3 is TGTGCCAGCAGCCAACGACAGGGAGGCTATGGCTACACCTTC. The encoded protein is CASSQRQGGYGYTF.

The chain recombines TRBV11-2 with TRBJ2-2, with 7 bases aligning to TRBD2. The junction had 13 bases not matched to a gene; V was cut back by 2 bases and J by 7 bases. The CDR3 consists of 17 residues. Germline V CDR1 and CDR2: SGHAT, FQNNGV. The CDR3 region has the DNA TGTGCCAGCAGCTTATGGCGGGGACTCACGGGGGGCGGGGAGCTGTTTTTT. It codes for CASSLWRGLTGGGELFF.

The chain recombines TRBV24-1 with TRBJ2-2, with 9 bases fitting TRBD1. Trimming removed 3 bases from V and 5 bases from J; junction bases left unmatched: 6. CDR1 KGHDR and CDR2 SFDVKD come from the germline V gene. The CDR3 loop spans 16 amino acids. CDR3 coding DNA: TGTGCCACCAGTGATGGTGGGACAGGGAAAACCGGGGAGCTGTTTTTT. It encodes CATSDGGTGKTGELFF.

The chain is built from TRBV11-2 and TRBJ2-3, with 14 bases that match TRBD2. Losses at the gene ends were 5 bases for V and 8 bases for J; bases not matched to a gene: 3. Germline V gene lookup returns CDR1 SGHAT and CDR2 FQNNGV. The CDR3 spans 14 residues. DNA of the CDR3: TGTGCCAGCAGCGCCGGGACTAGCGGGGGTACGCAGTATTTT. Translation gives CASSAGTSGGTQYF. Drawing the rest from reference TRBV11-2 and TRBJ2-3, the complete variable domain is EAGVAQSPRYKIIEKRQSVAFWCNPISGHATLYWYQQILGQGPKLLIQFQNNGVVDDSQLPKDRFSAERLKGVDSTLKIQPAKLEDSAVYLCASSAGTSGGTQYFGPGTRLTVL.

This chain uses TRBV21-1 with TRBJ1-1. TRBV21-1 is described as a pseudogene. CDR3 length equals 14 residues. CDR3 DNA: TGTGCCAGCAGCAAAGGGGGGAGGGACACTGAAGCTTTCTTT. Translation gives CASSKGGRDTEAFF.

The V gene is TRBV6-1, the J gene TRBJ2-6; D ambiguous. Germline V gene data show CDR1 as MNHNS and CDR2 as SASEGT. The CDR3 sequence is 15 residues long. V dropped 1 base and J dropped 0 bases, with 4 bases sitting between them. The CDR3 protein is CASSEGDSGANVLTF. In DNA, the CDR3 is TGTGCCAGCAGTGAAGGTGACTCTGGGGCCAACGTCCTGACTTTC.

The V gene is TRBV5-4, the J gene TRBJ2-3; D not certain. The V gene's germline CDR1 is SGHNT and CDR2 YYREEE (reference sequence). V was clipped by 6 bases and J by 4 bases, with 12 bases between them. The length of the CDR3 is 13 residues. CDR3 region: CASTGGVSDTQYF. CDR3 DNA: TGTGCCAGCACAGGTGGGGTATCAGATACGCAGTATTTT.

This clone was observed a single time. The rearrangement uses TRBV7-9 and TRBJ2-7; 9 positions match TRBD2. CDR3 length equals 13 residues. CDR1 and CDR2 from the germline V gene are SEHNR and FQNEAQ (reference sequence). J was trimmed by 7 bases and V by 3 bases; bases with no gene match: 4. The chain's CDR3 is CASSFMTSGEQYF. The CDR3, as DNA: TGTGCCAGCAGCTTTATGACTAGCGGTGAGCAGTACTTC. Full variable domain (missing parts from reference TRBV7-9 and TRBJ2-7): DTGVSQNPRHKITKRGQNVTFRCDPISEHNRLYWYRQTLGQGPEFLTYFQNEAQLEKSRLLSDRFSAERPKGSFSTLEIQRTEQGDSAMYLCASSFMTSGEQYFGPGTRLTVT.

This clone has only one observation. This chain links TRBV6-4 with TRBJ1-1, with TRBD1 matching 7 bases. Per germline, CDR1 MRHNA and CDR2 SNTAGT. CDR3 length: 14 amino acids. The V gene end was trimmed by 5 bases and the J gene end by 3 bases; junction bases not matched to a gene: 6. CDR3 in DNA: TGTGCCAGCAGTTCCTCCACAGGGGACACTGAAGCTTTCTTT. Residues: CASSSSTGDTEAFF.

CDR3 loop: CSVLGGRNVDTQYF. The CDR3 region has the DNA TGCAGCGTTCTGGGCGGGAGGAATGTGGATACGCAGTATTTT. The chain links TRBV29-1 to TRBJ2-3, with 8 positions matching TRBD2. Per the germline V gene, CDR1 is SQVTM and CDR2 is ANQGSEA. V shed 5 bases, J shed 6 bases, and the junction held 10 bases outside the gene matches. The CDR3 length is 14 residues.